The clone carrying this T cell receptor (beta chain) was counted between two and nine times. Its antigen is unknown. CDR1 and CDR2 (germline): GTSNPN, SVGIG (reference sequence). This CDR3 contains 11 residues. Trimming left V 2 bases short and J 2 bases short, with 1 base between. These data belong to a study of shared clonotypes between healthy human individuals. The study's findings and limits: The genetic and exposure-history diversity represented was limited by few donors.

Using immunoSEQ multiplex PCR, the repertoire was profiled, and TCRdb retains in-frame clones only, with some absent. The table includes around 1.4 million clones, approximately 98.5% detected once. The sample was naive CD4+ T cells sorted from blood. The subset here: CD45RA+ positively selected. The sequence was collected from a man aged 30 to 39 in good health. The V and J genes are TRBV30 and TRBJ2-4; no clear D gene. Here the CDR3 reads CAWSSKNIQYF. The CDR3 nucleotides are TGTGCCTGGAGTTCCAAAAACATTCAGTACTTC. Filled out from reference TRBV30 and TRBJ2-4, the complete variable domain reads SQTIHQWPATLVQPVGSPLSLECTVEGTSNPNLYWYRQAAGRGLQLLFYSVGIGQISSEVPQNLSASRPQDRQFILSSKKLLLSDSGFYLCAWSSKNIQYFGAGTRLSVL.